The rows below give T cell receptor beta chains drawn from one sample of a study of CD4+ T cells in melanoma. Assay used: immunoSEQ multiplex PCR; TCRdb lists only in-frame clones, some missing. The profile shows about 140,000 clones, 92% of them singletons. Every receptor here comes from a human donor with melanoma. Both conserved end residues are part of each CDR3. Fields, in order: V gene, clone size, D gene, J gene, CDR3 DNA, CDR3 protein. D genes are given only for firm matches. Clone size appears in some rows only: once, few, many, or a class for an expanded clone.

v_gene: TRBV2
abundance: -
d_gene: -
j_gene: TRBJ1-2
CDR3nt: TGTGCCAGCGTCGACCCGTCGACAGGCTATGGCTACACCTTC
CDR3aa: CASVDPSTGYGYTF

v_gene: TRBV5-1
abundance: -
d_gene: -
j_gene: TRBJ2-7
CDR3nt: TGCGCCAGCAGCTTCACGGGATTTGACTACGAGCAGTACTTC
CDR3aa: CASSFTGFDYEQYF

v_gene: TRBV10-3
abundance: once
d_gene: TRBD2
j_gene: TRBJ2-1
CDR3nt: TGTGCCATCAGTGGCGGGGGGGCCTCATACAATGAGCAGTTCTTC
CDR3aa: CAISGGGASYNEQFF

v_gene: TRBV5-1
abundance: -
d_gene: -
j_gene: TRBJ1-2
CDR3nt: TGCGCCAGCAGGGAGAGTACTACTAACTATGGCTACACCTTC
CDR3aa: CASRESTTNYGYTF

v_gene: TRBV6-1
abundance: -
d_gene: -
j_gene: TRBJ2-3
CDR3nt: TGTGCCAGCAGACAACGCGACAGGTTGACAGATACGCAGTATTTT
CDR3aa: CASRQRDRLTDTQYF

v_gene: TRBV5-1
abundance: -
d_gene: TRBD2
j_gene: TRBJ2-3
CDR3nt: TGCGCCAGCAGCACCCCTAGCGGGGGGGATGCAGATACGCAGTATTTT
CDR3aa: CASSTPSGGDADTQYF

v_gene: TRBV6-5
abundance: -
d_gene: -
j_gene: TRBJ2-7
CDR3nt: TGTGCCAGCAGTCAACCTCAGGGGGGCGAGCAGTACTTC
CDR3aa: CASSQPQGGEQYF

v_gene: TRBV2
abundance: -
d_gene: -
j_gene: TRBJ1-1
CDR3nt: TGTGCCAGCAGTGAAAGGGGAGGGAACACTGAAGCTTTCTTT
CDR3aa: CASSERGGNTEAFF

v_gene: TRBV19
abundance: -
d_gene: -
j_gene: TRBJ1-2
CDR3nt: TGTGCCAGTAGGGTACAGGGTGACAACTATGGCTACACCTTC
CDR3aa: CASRVQGDNYGYTF

v_gene: TRBV6-1
abundance: -
d_gene: TRBD1
j_gene: TRBJ2-1
CDR3nt: TGTGCCAGCAGTGATGGACAGGGGTTCAATGAGCAGTTCTTC
CDR3aa: CASSDGQGFNEQFF

v_gene: TRBV11-2
abundance: -
d_gene: TRBD2
j_gene: TRBJ2-1
CDR3nt: TGTGCCAGCAGCCGAGGCCATACCGGGACTAGCTTCCGCAATGAGCAGTTCTTC
CDR3aa: CASSRGHTGTSFRNEQFF

v_gene: TRBV5-1
abundance: -
d_gene: TRBD1
j_gene: TRBJ2-2
CDR3nt: TGCGCCAGCAGCTTATGGGACAGCAACACCGGGGAGCTGTTTTTT
CDR3aa: CASSLWDSNTGELFF

v_gene: TRBV20-1
abundance: -
d_gene: -
j_gene: TRBJ2-7
CDR3nt: TGCAGTGCTCACTTAGCCTACGAGCAGTACTTC
CDR3aa: CSAHLAYEQYF

v_gene: TRBV12-5
abundance: -
d_gene: -
j_gene: TRBJ2-1
CDR3nt: TGTGCTAGTGGTTGGAGGGGCGCGGGTGAGCAGTTCTTC
CDR3aa: CASGWRGAGEQFF

v_gene: TRBV5-1
abundance: -
d_gene: -
j_gene: TRBJ2-3
CDR3nt: TGCGCCAGCAGACAAACTAGCACAGATACGCAGTATTTT
CDR3aa: CASRQTSTDTQYF

v_gene: TRBV5-1
abundance: -
d_gene: TRBD2
j_gene: TRBJ2-2
CDR3nt: TGCGCCAGCAGCGCAGGACTAGCTACCGGGGAGCTGTTTTTT
CDR3aa: CASSAGLATGELFF

v_gene: TRBV10-3
abundance: -
d_gene: TRBD1
j_gene: TRBJ1-2
CDR3nt: TGTGCCATCAGCCAACAGGGGGGAGCGGTAGGCTACACCTTC
CDR3aa: CAISQQGGAVGYTF

v_gene: TRBV7-8
abundance: -
d_gene: TRBD2
j_gene: TRBJ2-4
CDR3nt: TGTGCCAGCAGCTTAGATCTGTTGTTCGGGGGGTTGGAGGAAAACATTCAGTACTTC
CDR3aa: CASSLDLLFGGLEENIQYF

v_gene: TRBV5-1
abundance: once
d_gene: -
j_gene: TRBJ1-4
CDR3nt: TGCGCCAGCAGCTCGACACTAGCTAATGAAAAACTGTTTTTT
CDR3aa: CASSSTLANEKLFF

v_gene: TRBV11-3
abundance: -
d_gene: -
j_gene: TRBJ1-6
CDR3nt: TGTGCCAGCAGCTCGGGAGCTAATAATTCACCCCTCCACTTT
CDR3aa: CASSSGANNSPLHF

v_gene: TRBV30
abundance: -
d_gene: -
j_gene: TRBJ2-3
CDR3nt: TGTGCCTGGAGTCACCGTAGCACAGATACGCAGTATTTT
CDR3aa: CAWSHRSTDTQYF

v_gene: TRBV29-1
abundance: -
d_gene: TRBD2
j_gene: TRBJ2-1
CDR3nt: TGCAGCGTTGTGGGGGGGTGGAATGAGCAGTTCTTC
CDR3aa: CSVVGGWNEQFF

v_gene: TRBV18
abundance: -
d_gene: -
j_gene: TRBJ2-3
CDR3nt: TGTGCCAGCTCACCCACCTTACGGGGGGATACGCAGTATTTT
CDR3aa: CASSPTLRGDTQYF

v_gene: TRBV30
abundance: -
d_gene: -
j_gene: TRBJ2-4
CDR3nt: TGTGCCTGGAGTGTCCGGGCACAGAAAAACATTCAGTACTTC
CDR3aa: CAWSVRAQKNIQYF

v_gene: TRBV27
abundance: -
d_gene: -
j_gene: TRBJ1-6
CDR3nt: TGTGCCAGCAGGGGACGGACAGATTATAATTCACCCCTCCACTTT
CDR3aa: CASRGRTDYNSPLHF

v_gene: TRBV6-5
abundance: -
d_gene: -
j_gene: TRBJ1-2
CDR3nt: TGTGCCAGCAGTTACCTGGGGGGGCTCGAGGGCTACACCTTC
CDR3aa: CASSYLGGLEGYTF

v_gene: TRBV5-1
abundance: once
d_gene: TRBD1
j_gene: TRBJ1-1
CDR3nt: TGCGCCAGCAGAACCCGGACAGGCCCGCTGAGCACTGAAGCTTTCTTT
CDR3aa: CASRTRTGPLSTEAFF

v_gene: TRBV10-3
abundance: -
d_gene: -
j_gene: TRBJ1-4
CDR3nt: TGTGCCGCTACGGGACCCGACAGTGAAAAACTGTTTTTT
CDR3aa: CAATGPDSEKLFF

v_gene: TRBV19
abundance: -
d_gene: -
j_gene: TRBJ1-1
CDR3nt: TGTGCCAGTAGTATCTTAATCGGAACTGAAGCTTTCTTT
CDR3aa: CASSILIGTEAFF

v_gene: TRBV18
abundance: -
d_gene: TRBD2
j_gene: TRBJ2-5
CDR3nt: TGTGCCAGCTCACCACGCACTAGCGGACAAGAGACCCAGTACTTC
CDR3aa: CASSPRTSGQETQYF

v_gene: TRBV4-1
abundance: -
d_gene: -
j_gene: TRBJ1-1
CDR3nt: TGCGCCAGCAGCCTCCCGGGGCTGGGCACTGAAGCTTTCTTT
CDR3aa: CASSLPGLGTEAFF

v_gene: TRBV7-6
abundance: once
d_gene: -
j_gene: TRBJ1-1
CDR3nt: TGTGCCAGCAGCTCTGACCCATGGATTTCGGCTGAAGCTTTCTTT
CDR3aa: CASSSDPWISAEAFF

v_gene: TRBV29-1
abundance: once
d_gene: TRBD1
j_gene: TRBJ2-7
CDR3nt: TGCAGCGCTGGACAGGGGGGAACCTACGAGCAGTACTTC
CDR3aa: CSAGQGGTYEQYF

v_gene: TRBV30
abundance: medium-sized
d_gene: -
j_gene: TRBJ1-1
CDR3nt: TGTGCCTGGGGTTTCGCTGAAGCTTTCTTT
CDR3aa: CAWGFAEAFF

v_gene: TRBV10-1
abundance: -
d_gene: -
j_gene: TRBJ1-1
CDR3nt: TGCGCCAGCAGTGAGGACCCGCGGGGCGTAAACACTGAAGCTTTCTTT
CDR3aa: CASSEDPRGVNTEAFF

v_gene: TRBV18
abundance: -
d_gene: -
j_gene: TRBJ1-3
CDR3nt: TGTGCCAGCTCACCCCAAGGGGACACCATATATTTT
CDR3aa: CASSPQGDTIYF

v_gene: TRBV7-7
abundance: -
d_gene: -
j_gene: TRBJ2-2
CDR3nt: TGTGCTAGCAGCTTAGTTCCTGCGGCTAGTGGTCCCGGGGAGCTGTTTTTT
CDR3aa: CASSLVPAASGPGELFF

v_gene: TRBV2
abundance: -
d_gene: TRBD2
j_gene: TRBJ2-5
CDR3nt: TGTGCCAGCAAGCGACTAGCGGGCGAAGAGACCCAGTACTTC
CDR3aa: CASKRLAGEETQYF

v_gene: TRBV5-1
abundance: -
d_gene: -
j_gene: TRBJ1-3
CDR3nt: TGCGCCAGCAGCTTGGGGGCCTCGACAGGAAACACCATATATTTT
CDR3aa: CASSLGASTGNTIYF

v_gene: TRBV6-6
abundance: -
d_gene: -
j_gene: TRBJ2-5
CDR3nt: TGTGCCAGCAGGGGGGTGGGAGGCGCCCAAGAGACCCAGTACTTC
CDR3aa: CASRGVGGAQETQYF